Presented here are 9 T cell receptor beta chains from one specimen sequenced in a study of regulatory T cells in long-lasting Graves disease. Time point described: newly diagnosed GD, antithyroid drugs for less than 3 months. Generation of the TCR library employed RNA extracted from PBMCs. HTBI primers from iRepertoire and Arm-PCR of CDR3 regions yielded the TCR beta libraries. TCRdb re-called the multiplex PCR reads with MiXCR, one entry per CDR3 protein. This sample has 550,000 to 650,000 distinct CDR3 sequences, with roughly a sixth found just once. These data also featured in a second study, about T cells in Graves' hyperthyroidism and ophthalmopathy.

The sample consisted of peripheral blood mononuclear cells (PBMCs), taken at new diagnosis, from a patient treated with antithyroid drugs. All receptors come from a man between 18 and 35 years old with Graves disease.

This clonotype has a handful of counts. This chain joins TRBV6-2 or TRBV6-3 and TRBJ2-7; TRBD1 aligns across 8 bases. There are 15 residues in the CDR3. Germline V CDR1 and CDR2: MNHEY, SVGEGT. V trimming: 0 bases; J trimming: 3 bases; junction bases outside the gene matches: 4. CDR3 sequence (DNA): TGTGCCAGCAGTTACTCGGGACAGGAGTTCTACGAGCAGTACTTC. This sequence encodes CASSYSGQEFYEQYF.

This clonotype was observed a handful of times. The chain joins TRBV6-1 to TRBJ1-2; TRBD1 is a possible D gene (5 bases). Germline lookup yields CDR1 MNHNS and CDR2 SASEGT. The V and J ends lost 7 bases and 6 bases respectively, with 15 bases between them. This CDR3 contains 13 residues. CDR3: CASTPSVGDGYTF. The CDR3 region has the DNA TGTGCCAGCACTCCTTCTGTGGGGGATGGCTACACCTTC.

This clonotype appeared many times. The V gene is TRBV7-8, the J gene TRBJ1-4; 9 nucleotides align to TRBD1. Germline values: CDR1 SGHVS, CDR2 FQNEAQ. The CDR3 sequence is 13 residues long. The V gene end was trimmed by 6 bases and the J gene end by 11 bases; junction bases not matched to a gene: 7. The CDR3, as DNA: TGTGCCAGCAGGCGAGACAGGGGGTTTAAACTGTTTTTT. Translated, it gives CASRRDRGFKLFF. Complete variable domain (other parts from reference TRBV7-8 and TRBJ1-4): GAGVSQSPRYKVAKRGQDVALRCDPISGHVSLFWYQQALGQGPEFLTYFQNEAQLDKSGLPSDRFFAERPEGSVSTLKIQRTQQEDSAVYLCASRRDRGFKLFFGSGTQLSVL.

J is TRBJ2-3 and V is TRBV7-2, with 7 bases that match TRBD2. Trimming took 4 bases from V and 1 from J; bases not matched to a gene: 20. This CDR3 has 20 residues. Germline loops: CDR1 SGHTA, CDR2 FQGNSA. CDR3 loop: CASSSPAFTEREEGTDTQYF. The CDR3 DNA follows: TGTGCCAGCAGCTCGCCGGCCTTCACTGAGCGGGAAGAGGGCACAGATACGCAGTATTTT.

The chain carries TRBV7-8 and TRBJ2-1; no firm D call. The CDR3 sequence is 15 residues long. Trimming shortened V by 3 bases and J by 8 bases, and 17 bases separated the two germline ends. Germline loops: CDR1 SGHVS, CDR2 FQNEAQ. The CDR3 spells CASSLLRLDPDEQFF. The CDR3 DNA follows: TGTGCCAGCAGCTTGTTACGCCTGGACCCCGATGAGCAGTTCTTC.

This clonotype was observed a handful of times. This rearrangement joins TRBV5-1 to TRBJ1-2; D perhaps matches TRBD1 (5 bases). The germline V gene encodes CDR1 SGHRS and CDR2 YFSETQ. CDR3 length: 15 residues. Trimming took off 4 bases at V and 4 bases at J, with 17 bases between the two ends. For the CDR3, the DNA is TGCGCCAGCAGCGACACAACGGGGACGGGCTATGGCTACACCTTC. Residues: CASSDTTGTGYGYTF.

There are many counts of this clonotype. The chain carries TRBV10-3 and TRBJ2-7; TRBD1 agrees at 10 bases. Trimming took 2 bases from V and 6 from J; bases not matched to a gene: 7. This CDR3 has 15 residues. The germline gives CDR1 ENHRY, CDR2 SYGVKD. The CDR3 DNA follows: TGTGCCATCAGTGAGAGTTTGGGACAGGGGAGCGAGCAGTACTTC. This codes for CAISESLGQGSEQYF.

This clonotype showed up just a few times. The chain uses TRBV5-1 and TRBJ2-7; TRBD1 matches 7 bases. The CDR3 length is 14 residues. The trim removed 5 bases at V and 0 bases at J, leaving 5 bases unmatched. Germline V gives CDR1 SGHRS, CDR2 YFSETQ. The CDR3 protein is CASRKGASSYEQYF. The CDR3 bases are TGCGCCAGCAGAAAGGGGGCCAGCTCCTACGAGCAGTACTTC.

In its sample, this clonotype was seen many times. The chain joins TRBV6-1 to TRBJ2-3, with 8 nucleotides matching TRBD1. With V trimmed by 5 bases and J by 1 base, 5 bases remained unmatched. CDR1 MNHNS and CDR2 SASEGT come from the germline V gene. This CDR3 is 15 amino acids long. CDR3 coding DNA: TGTGCCAGCAGTCCGACAGGGGATCGCACAGATACGCAGTATTTT. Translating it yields CASSPTGDRTDTQYF.